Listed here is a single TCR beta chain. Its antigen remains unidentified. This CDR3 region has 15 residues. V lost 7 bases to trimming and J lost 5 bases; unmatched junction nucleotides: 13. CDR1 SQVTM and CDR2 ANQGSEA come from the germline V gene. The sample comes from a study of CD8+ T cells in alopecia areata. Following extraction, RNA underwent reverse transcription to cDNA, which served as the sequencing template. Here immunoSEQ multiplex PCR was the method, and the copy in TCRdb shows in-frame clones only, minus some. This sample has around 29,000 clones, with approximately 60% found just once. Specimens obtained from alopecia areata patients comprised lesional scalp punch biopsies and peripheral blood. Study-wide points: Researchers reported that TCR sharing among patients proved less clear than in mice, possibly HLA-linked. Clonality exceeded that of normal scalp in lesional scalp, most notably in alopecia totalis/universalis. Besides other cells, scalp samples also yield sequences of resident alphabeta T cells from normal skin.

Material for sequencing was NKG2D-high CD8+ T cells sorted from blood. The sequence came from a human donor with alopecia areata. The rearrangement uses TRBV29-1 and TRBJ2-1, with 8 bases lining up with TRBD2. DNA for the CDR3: TGCAGCGCAGACCATAGCGGGATGGCCCACAATGAGCAGTTCTTC. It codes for CSADHSGMAHNEQFF.